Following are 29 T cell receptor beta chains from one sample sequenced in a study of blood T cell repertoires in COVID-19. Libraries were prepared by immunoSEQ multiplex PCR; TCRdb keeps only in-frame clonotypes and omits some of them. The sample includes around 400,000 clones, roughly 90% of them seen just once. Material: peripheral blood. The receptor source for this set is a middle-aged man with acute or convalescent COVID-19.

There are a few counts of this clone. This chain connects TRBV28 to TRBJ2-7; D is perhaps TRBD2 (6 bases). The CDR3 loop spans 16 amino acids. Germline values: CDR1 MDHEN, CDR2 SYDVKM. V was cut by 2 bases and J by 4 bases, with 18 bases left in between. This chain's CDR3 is CASSLPPKVGGYEQYF. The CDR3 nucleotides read TGTGCCAGCAGTTTACCCCCAAAGGTTGGAGGGTACGAGCAGTACTTC.

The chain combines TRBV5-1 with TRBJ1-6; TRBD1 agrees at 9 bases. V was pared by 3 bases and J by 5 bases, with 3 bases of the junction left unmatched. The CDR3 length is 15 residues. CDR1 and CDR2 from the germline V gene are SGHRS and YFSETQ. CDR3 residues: CASSYTGGNNSPLHF. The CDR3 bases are TGCGCCAGCAGCTATACAGGGGGCAATAATTCACCCCTCCACTTT.

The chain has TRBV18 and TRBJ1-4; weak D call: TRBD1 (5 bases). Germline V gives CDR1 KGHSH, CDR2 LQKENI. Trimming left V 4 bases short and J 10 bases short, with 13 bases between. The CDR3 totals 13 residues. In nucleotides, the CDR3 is TGTGCCAGCTCACTGGACAATACTGGAAAACTGTTTTTT. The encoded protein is CASSLDNTGKLFF. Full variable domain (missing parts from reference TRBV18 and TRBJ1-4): NAGVMQNPRHLVRRRGQEARLRCSPMKGHSHVYWYRQLPEEGLKFMVYLQKENIIDESGMPKERFSAEFPKEGPSILRIQQVVRGDSAAYFCASSLDNTGKLFFGSGTQLSVL.

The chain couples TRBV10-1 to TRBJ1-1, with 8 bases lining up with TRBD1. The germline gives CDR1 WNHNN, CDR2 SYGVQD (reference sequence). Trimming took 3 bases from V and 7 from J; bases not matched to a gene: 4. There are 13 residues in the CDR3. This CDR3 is CASSDFGTGEAFF. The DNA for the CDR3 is TGCGCCAGCAGTGACTTTGGGACAGGTGAAGCTTTCTTT.

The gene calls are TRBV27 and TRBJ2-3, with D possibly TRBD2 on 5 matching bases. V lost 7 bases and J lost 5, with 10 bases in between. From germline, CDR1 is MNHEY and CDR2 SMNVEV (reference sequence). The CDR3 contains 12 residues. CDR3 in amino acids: CASKGAEDTQYF. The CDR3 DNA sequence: TGTGCCAGCAAGGGAGCGGAAGATACGCAGTATTTT.

This chain's CDR3 is CASSLRRVRDSSGGRTGELFF. The CDR3 bases are TGTGCCAGCAGCTTAAGACGGGTCAGGGACTCTAGCGGGGGCAGGACCGGGGAGCTGTTTTTT. The chain uses TRBV7-8 and TRBJ2-2; 10 positions match TRBD2. V gave up 2 bases and J gave up 5 bases; unmatched junction bases: 20. CDR3 size: 21 residues. Germline values: CDR1 SGHVS, CDR2 FQNEAQ.

The CDR3 loop is CASSGPGGDRGSWGYTF. The DNA of the CDR3 is TGTGCCAGCAGTGGGCCCGGGGGCGACAGGGGTAGTTGGGGCTACACCTTC. The chain links TRBV28 to TRBJ1-2, with 8 bases fitting TRBD1. V was clipped by 5 bases and J by 8 bases; unmatched bases: 19. Germline loops: CDR1 MDHEN, CDR2 SYDVKM. The CDR3 runs to 17 residues.

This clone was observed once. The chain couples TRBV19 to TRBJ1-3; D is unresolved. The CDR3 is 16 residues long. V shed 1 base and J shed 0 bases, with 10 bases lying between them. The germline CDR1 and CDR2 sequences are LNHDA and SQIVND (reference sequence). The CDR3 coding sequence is TGTGCCAGTAGTATAGGGGCACTGTACTCTGGAAACACCATATATTTT. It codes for CASSIGALYSGNTIYF. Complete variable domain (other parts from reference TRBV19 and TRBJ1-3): DGGITQSPKYLFRKEGQNVTLSCEQNLNHDAMYWYRQDPGQGLRLIYYSQIVNDFQKGDIAEGYSVSREKKESFPLTVTSAQKNPTAFYLCASSIGALYSGNTIYFGEGSWLTVV.

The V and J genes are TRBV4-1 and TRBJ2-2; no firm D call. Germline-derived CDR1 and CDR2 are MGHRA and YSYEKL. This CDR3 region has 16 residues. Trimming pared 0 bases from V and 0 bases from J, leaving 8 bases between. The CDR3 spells CASSQDEYANTGELFF. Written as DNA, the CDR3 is TGCGCCAGCAGCCAAGATGAGTACGCGAACACCGGGGAGCTGTTTTTT.

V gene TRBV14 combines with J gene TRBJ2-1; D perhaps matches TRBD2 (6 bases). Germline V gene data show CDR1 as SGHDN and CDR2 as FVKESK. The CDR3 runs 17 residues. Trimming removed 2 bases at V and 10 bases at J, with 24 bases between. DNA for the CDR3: TGTGCCAGCAGCCAAAGGGGAGGTGACGGACCCCTACGGGAGCAGTTCTTC. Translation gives CASSQRGGDGPLREQFF.

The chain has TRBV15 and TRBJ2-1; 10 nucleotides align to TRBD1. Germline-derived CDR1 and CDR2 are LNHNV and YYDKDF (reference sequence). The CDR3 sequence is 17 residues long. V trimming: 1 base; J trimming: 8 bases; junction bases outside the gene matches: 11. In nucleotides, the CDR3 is TGTGCCACCAGCAGAGGGACAGGGGGTTGGGAGTCGGATGAGCAGTTCTTC. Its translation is CATSRGTGGWESDEQFF.

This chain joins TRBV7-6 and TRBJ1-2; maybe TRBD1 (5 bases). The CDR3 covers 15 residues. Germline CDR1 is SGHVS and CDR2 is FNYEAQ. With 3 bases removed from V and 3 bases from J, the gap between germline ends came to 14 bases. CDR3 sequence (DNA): TGTGCCAGCAGCTTGACGTCGGGGGATTACTATGGCTACACCTTC. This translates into CASSLTSGDYYGYTF.

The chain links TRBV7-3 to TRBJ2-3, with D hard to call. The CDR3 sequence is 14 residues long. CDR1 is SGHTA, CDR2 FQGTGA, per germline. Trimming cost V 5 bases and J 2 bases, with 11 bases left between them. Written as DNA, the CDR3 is TGTGCCAGCAGCCCCTCCAGTGCCACAGATACGCAGTATTTT. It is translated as CASSPSSATDTQYF.

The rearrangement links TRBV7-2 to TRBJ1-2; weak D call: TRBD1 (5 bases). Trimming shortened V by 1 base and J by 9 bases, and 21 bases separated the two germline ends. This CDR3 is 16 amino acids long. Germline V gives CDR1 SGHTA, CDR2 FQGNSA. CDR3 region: CASSLGAGPGPSRYTF. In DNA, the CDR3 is TGTGCCAGCAGCTTAGGGGCAGGGCCGGGCCCGAGTCGCTACACCTTC. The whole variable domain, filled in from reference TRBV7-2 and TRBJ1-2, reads GAGVSQSPSNKVTEKGKDVELRCDPISGHTALYWYRQSLGQGLEFLIYFQGNSAPDKSGLPSDRFSAERTGGSVSTLTIQRTQQEDSAVYLCASSLGAGPGPSRYTFGSGTRLTVV.

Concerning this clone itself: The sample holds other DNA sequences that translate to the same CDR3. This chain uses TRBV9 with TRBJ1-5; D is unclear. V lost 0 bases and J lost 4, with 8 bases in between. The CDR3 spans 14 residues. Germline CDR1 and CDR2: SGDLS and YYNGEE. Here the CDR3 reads CASSVGQVNQPQHF. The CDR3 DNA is TGTGCCAGCAGCGTAGGGCAAGTAAATCAGCCCCAGCATTTT.

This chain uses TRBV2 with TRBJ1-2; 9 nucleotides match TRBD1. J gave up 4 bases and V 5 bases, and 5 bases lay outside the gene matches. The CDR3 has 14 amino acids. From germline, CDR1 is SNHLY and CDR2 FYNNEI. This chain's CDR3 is CASSYRGLGYGYTF. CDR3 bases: TGTGCCAGCAGTTACAGGGGGCTAGGCTATGGCTACACCTTC.

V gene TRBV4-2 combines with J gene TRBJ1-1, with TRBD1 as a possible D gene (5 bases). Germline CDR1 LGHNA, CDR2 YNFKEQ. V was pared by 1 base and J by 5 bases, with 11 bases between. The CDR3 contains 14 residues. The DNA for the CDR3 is TGTGCCAGCAGCCAAGTCAGGGTTCGGACTGAAGCTTTCTTT. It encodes CASSQVRVRTEAFF.

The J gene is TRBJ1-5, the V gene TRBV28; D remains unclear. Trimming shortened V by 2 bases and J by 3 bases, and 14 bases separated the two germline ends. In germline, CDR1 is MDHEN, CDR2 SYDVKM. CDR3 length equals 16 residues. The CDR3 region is CASSLINRGVNQPQHF. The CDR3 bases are TGTGCCAGCAGTTTAATCAACCGGGGTGTCAATCAGCCCCAGCATTTT.

CDR3 in amino acids: CATLRSGRHYGYTF. CDR3 DNA: TGTGCCACCCTCCGATCAGGGAGGCACTATGGCTACACCTTC. The chain is built from TRBV7-3 and TRBJ1-2; possible D gene TRBD1, 5 bases. CDR3 size: 14 residues. Germline V gives CDR1 SGHTA, CDR2 FQGTGA. V lost 10 bases, J lost 3 bases, and 18 bases lay in between.

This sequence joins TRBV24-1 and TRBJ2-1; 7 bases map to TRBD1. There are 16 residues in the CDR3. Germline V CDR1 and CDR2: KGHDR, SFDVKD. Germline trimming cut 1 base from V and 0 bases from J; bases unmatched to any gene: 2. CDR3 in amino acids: CATSDLGDSSYNEQFF. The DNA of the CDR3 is TGTGCCACCAGTGATTTAGGGGACAGCTCCTACAATGAGCAGTTCTTC.

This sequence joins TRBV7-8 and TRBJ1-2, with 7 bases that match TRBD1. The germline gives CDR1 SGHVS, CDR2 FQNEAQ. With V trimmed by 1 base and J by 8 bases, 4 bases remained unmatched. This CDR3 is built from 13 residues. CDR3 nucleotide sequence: TGTGCCAGCAGCTTAGACAGGGGATGGGGCTACACCTTC. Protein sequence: CASSLDRGWGYTF.

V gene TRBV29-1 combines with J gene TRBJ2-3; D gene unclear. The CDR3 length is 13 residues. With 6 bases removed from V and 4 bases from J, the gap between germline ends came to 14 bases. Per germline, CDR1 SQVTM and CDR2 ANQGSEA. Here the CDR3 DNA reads TGCAGCGTCGCGGCCCGTCGCCCAGATACGCAGTATTTT. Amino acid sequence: CSVAARRPDTQYF.

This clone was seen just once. The CDR3 region is CASSLAQGGTGELFF. DNA for the CDR3: TGTGCCAGCAGCTTAGCCCAGGGCGGCACCGGGGAGCTGTTTTTT. The chain combines TRBV7-8 with TRBJ2-2; D perhaps matches TRBD1 (5 bases). The CDR3 runs 15 residues. The V end was cut by 0 bases, the J end by 4 bases, with 9 bases between. Per the germline V gene, CDR1 is SGHVS and CDR2 is FQNEAQ.

The CDR3 spells CAISDRVNTEAFF. The CDR3 DNA reads as TGTGCCATCAGTGACAGGGTAAACACTGAAGCTTTCTTT. This chain joins TRBV10-3 and TRBJ1-1; D is perhaps TRBD1 (5 bases). There are 13 residues in the CDR3. The V and J ends lost 3 bases and 2 bases respectively, with 7 bases between them. Germline assignment: CDR1 ENHRY and CDR2 SYGVKD.

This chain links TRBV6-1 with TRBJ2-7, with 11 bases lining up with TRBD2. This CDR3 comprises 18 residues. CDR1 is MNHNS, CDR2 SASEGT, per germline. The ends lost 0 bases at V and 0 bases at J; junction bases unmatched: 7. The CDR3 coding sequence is TGTGCCAGCAGTGAAGCGCTAGCGGGAGGTTACTTCTCCTACGAGCAGTACTTC. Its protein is CASSEALAGGYFSYEQYF.

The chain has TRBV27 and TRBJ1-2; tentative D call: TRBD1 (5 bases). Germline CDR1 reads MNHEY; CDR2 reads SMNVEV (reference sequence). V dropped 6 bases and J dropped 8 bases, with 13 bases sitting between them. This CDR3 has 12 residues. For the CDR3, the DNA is TGTGCCAGCAGCCTGCCAGGGAGGGGCTACACCTTC. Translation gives CASSLPGRGYTF.

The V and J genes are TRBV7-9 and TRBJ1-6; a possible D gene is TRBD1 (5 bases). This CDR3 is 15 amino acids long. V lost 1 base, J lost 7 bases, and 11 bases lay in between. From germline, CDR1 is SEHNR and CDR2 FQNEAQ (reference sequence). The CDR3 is CASSLEGSVNSPLHF. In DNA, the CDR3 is TGTGCCAGCAGCTTAGAGGGGTCGGTGAATTCACCCCTCCACTTT.

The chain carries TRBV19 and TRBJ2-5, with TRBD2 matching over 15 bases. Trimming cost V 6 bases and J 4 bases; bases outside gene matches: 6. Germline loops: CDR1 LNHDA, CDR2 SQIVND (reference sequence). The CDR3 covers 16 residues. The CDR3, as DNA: TGTGCCAGTAGCCCAGGACTAGCGGGAGGGCGAGAGACCCAGTACTTC. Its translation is CASSPGLAGGRETQYF.

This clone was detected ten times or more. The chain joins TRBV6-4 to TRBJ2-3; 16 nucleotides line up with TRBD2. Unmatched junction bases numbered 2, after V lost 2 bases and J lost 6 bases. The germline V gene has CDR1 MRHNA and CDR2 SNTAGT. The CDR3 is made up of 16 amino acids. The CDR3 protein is CASSDGTSGGADTQYF. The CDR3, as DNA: TGTGCCAGCAGTGACGGGACTAGCGGGGGGGCCGATACGCAGTATTTT.